The 16 T cell receptor beta chains in this list originate from one sample, sequenced in a study of T cell changes during pregnancy in multiple sclerosis. The assay was immunoSEQ multiplex PCR, and TCRdb's table has in-frame clones only and misses some. This table holds some 80,000 clones, roughly nine tenths found once. The sample consisted of peripheral blood, taken in the first trimester of pregnancy. The receptor source for this set is a female donor in good health, enrolled as a control in a pregnancy study.

This clone has more than one count but fewer than ten. The chain carries TRBV7-9 and TRBJ2-1; D might be TRBD1 (6 bases). The CDR3 is made up of 13 amino acids. With 9 bases removed from V and 0 bases from J, the gap between germline ends came to 9 bases. Per germline, CDR1 SEHNR and CDR2 FQNEAQ (reference sequence). In DNA, the CDR3 is TGTGCCAGTCCCAGGGGCTCCTACAATGAGCAGTTCTTC. This gives the protein CASPRGSYNEQFF.

J is TRBJ2-7 and V is TRBV2, with 7 bases aligning to TRBD1. This CDR3 contains 14 residues. Germline assignment: CDR1 SNHLY and CDR2 FYNNEI. V trimming: 4 bases; J trimming: 6 bases; junction bases outside the gene matches: 9. Here the CDR3 DNA reads TGTGCCAGCAGTGGGGGGAATTACAGGGGCGAGCAGTACTTC. Translating gives CASSGGNYRGEQYF.

The chain couples TRBV28 to TRBJ1-5; no firm D call. Germline-derived CDR1 and CDR2 are MDHEN and SYDVKM. This CDR3 spans 15 amino acids. V was trimmed by 5 bases and J by 3 bases, leaving 14 bases between them. The CDR3 DNA reads TGTGCCAGCAGTGTGGGTGGAGGGTACAATCAGCCCCAGCATTTT. Protein sequence: CASSVGGGYNQPQHF.

V and J are TRBV2 and TRBJ2-3; 11 bases agree with TRBD2. The germline gives CDR1 SNHLY, CDR2 FYNNEI. The CDR3 totals 15 residues. V gave up 6 bases and J gave up 7 bases; unmatched junction bases: 9. The CDR3 nucleotides read TGTGCCAGCAGCCTGATGACTAGCGGGACCCATACGCAGTATTTT. This codes for CASSLMTSGTHTQYF. Supplemented by reference TRBV2 and TRBJ2-3, the full variable domain reads EPEVTQTPSHQVTQMGQEVILRCVPISNHLYFYWYRQILGQKVEFLVSFYNNEISEKSEIFDDQFSVERPDGSNFTLKIRSTKLEDSAMYFCASSLMTSGTHTQYFGPGTRLTVL.

The chain links TRBV7-6 to TRBJ1-2, with 12 positions matching TRBD1. The CDR3 covers 16 residues. The germline V gene has CDR1 SGHVS and CDR2 FNYEAQ. V dropped 3 bases and J dropped 8; count of bases not matched to a gene: 10. The chain's CDR3 is CASSLGTGGGLSGYTF. CDR3 in DNA: TGTGCCAGCAGCTTGGGGACAGGGGGCGGACTTAGCGGCTACACCTTC.

Written as DNA, the CDR3 is TGCGCCAGCAGCTTGGGAGACAGGACGGGCGGAAACACCATATATTTT. This translates into CASSLGDRTGGNTIYF. The rearrangement joins TRBV5-1 to TRBJ1-3; maybe TRBD1 (6 bases). The CDR3 is 16 residues long. Germline assignment: CDR1 SGHRS and CDR2 YFSETQ. The V end was cut by 0 bases, the J end by 4 bases, with 14 bases between.

V is TRBV4-2 and J is TRBJ2-1; a possible D gene is TRBD1 (6 bases). The length of the CDR3 is 17 residues. The germline CDR1 and CDR2 sequences are LGHNA and YNFKEQ. The V and J ends lost 0 bases and 4 bases respectively, with 16 bases between them. As DNA, the CDR3 is TGTGCCAGCAGCCAAGATCTAGGGGGAAGAGGGTACAATGAGCAGTTCTTC. Amino acid sequence: CASSQDLGGRGYNEQFF.

This chain links TRBV19 with TRBJ1-2; weak D call: TRBD1 (6 bases). The CDR3 consists of 15 residues. V was pared by 1 base and J by 4 bases, with 13 bases between. Germline V gives CDR1 LNHDA, CDR2 SQIVND (reference sequence). The DNA for the CDR3 is TGTGCCAGTAGTATAGGCCGGACAGCTAGCTATGGCTACACCTTC. As protein: CASSIGRTASYGYTF. The full variable domain, its missing parts supplied by reference TRBV19 and TRBJ1-2, is DGGITQSPKYLFRKEGQNVTLSCEQNLNHDAMYWYRQDPGQGLRLIYYSQIVNDFQKGDIAEGYSVSREKKESFPLTVTSAQKNPTAFYLCASSIGRTASYGYTFGSGTRLTVV.

The chain links TRBV5-1 to TRBJ2-7, with TRBD1 matching 12 bases. V lost 9 bases and J lost 6; bases outside the gene matches: 7. Germline assignment: CDR1 SGHRS and CDR2 YFSETQ. The CDR3 is made up of 13 amino acids. The DNA of the CDR3 is TGCGCCACCGGGACAGGGGGCGCGTCCGAGCAGTACTTC. It yields the protein CATGTGGASEQYF.

This clone was observed a single time. The CDR3 region has the DNA TGTGCCAGCAGCGGGGGACTAGATGAGCAGTTCTTC. Translation: CASSGGLDEQFF. V is TRBV5-4 and J is TRBJ2-1, with 8 bases lining up with TRBD2. This CDR3 contains 12 residues. Germline trimming cut 4 bases from V and 8 bases from J; bases unmatched to any gene: 2. Germline CDR1 is SGHNT and CDR2 is YYREEE (reference sequence).

CDR3 nucleotide sequence: TGTGCCAGCAGTTACAGGGGGCGCGGGGAGACCCAGTACTTC. Protein: CASSYRGRGETQYF. The chain couples TRBV6-5 to TRBJ2-5, with 7 bases lining up with TRBD1. CDR1 and CDR2 (germline): MNHEY, SVGAGI. V trimming: 2 bases; J trimming: 5 bases; junction bases outside the gene matches: 5. This CDR3 contains 14 residues.

This sequence joins TRBV5-5 and TRBJ1-4, with D uncertain. The CDR3 is made up of 15 amino acids. In germline, CDR1 is SGHKS, CDR2 YYEKEE (reference sequence). Trimming shortened V by 3 bases and J by 4 bases, and 13 bases separated the two germline ends. CDR3: CASSSAGEVNEKLFF. In nucleotides, the CDR3 is TGTGCCAGCAGCTCCGCGGGCGAGGTTAATGAAAAACTGTTTTTT.

The chain combines TRBV30 with TRBJ2-1, with 11 bases that match TRBD2. The CDR3 sequence is 20 residues long. The V gene end was trimmed by 4 bases and the J gene end by 0 bases; junction bases not matched to a gene: 17. Germline lookup yields CDR1 GTSNPN and CDR2 SVGIG (reference sequence). The CDR3: CAWTVMRKTSGAYSYNEQFF. CDR3 coding DNA: TGTGCCTGGACCGTAATGCGCAAGACTAGCGGGGCATACTCCTACAATGAGCAGTTCTTC.

This chain uses TRBV7-8 with TRBJ2-7; TRBD2 matches at 7 bases. V was clipped by 1 base and J by 2 bases; unmatched bases: 5. This CDR3 is built from 15 residues. Germline V gives CDR1 SGHVS, CDR2 FQNEAQ. Here the CDR3 reads CASSLGLADTYEQYF. In nucleotides, the CDR3 is TGTGCCAGCAGCTTAGGACTAGCCGACACCTACGAGCAGTACTTC.

The J gene is TRBJ1-3, the V gene TRBV29-1; TRBD1 is a possible D gene (5 bases). Trimming took off 4 bases at V and 0 bases at J, with 10 bases between the two ends. The CDR3 has 14 residues. Germline lookup yields CDR1 SQVTM and CDR2 ANQGSEA. The CDR3 region is CSVGQTNSGNTIYF. The CDR3 DNA follows: TGCAGCGTTGGACAGACGAACTCTGGAAACACCATATATTTT.

This CDR3 reads CASSLGGTHSYEQYF. The DNA for the CDR3 is TGTGCCAGCAGCTTAGGAGGGACTCACTCCTACGAGCAGTACTTC. The chain uses TRBV7-2 and TRBJ2-7, with a tentative D call TRBD2 (6 bases). Germline V gives CDR1 SGHTA, CDR2 FQGNSA. CDR3 length: 15 amino acids. The V and J ends lost 1 base and 0 bases respectively, with 10 bases between them.